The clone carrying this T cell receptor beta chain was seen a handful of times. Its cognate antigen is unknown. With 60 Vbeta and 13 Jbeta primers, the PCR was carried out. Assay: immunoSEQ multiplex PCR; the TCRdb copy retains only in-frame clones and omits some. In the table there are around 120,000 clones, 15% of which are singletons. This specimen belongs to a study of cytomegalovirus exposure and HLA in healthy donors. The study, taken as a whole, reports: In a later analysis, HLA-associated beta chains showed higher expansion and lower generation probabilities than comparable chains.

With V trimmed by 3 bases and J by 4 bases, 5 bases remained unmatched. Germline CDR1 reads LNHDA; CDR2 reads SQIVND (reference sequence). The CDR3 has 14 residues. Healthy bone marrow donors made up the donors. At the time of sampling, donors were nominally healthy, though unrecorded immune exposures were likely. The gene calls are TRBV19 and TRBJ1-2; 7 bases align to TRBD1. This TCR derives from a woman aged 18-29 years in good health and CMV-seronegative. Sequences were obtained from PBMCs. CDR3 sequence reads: CASSIEEGAYGYTF. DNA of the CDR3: TGTGCCAGTAGTATCGAGGAGGGGGCCTATGGCTACACCTTC.